The 17 T cell receptor beta chains given below trace back to one sample, sequenced in a study of T cell responses to AZD1222 COVID-19 vaccine. TCRdb's copy holds only in-frame clones and misses some; the assay was immunoSEQ multiplex PCR. The sample lists roughly 130,000 clones, 80% to 90% occurring once. The sample was peripheral blood, taken on day 0 of AZD1222 vaccination. These receptors all come from an adult in good health.

The rearrangement joins TRBV28 to TRBJ2-3; weak D call: TRBD2 (5 bases). Germline assignment: CDR1 MDHEN and CDR2 SYDVKM. V was shortened by 5 bases and J by 4 bases, with 16 bases between the two germline ends. There are 15 residues in the CDR3. The CDR3 here is CASSGLGERADTQYF. DNA for the CDR3: TGTGCCAGCAGTGGTCTGGGAGAGAGAGCAGATACGCAGTATTTT.

This clone was seen a single time. This chain connects TRBV5-5 to TRBJ1-4; a possible D gene is TRBD1 (6 bases). The CDR3 extends over 16 amino acids. The V end lost 0 bases, the J end lost 7 bases, and 16 bases lay between the germline ends. Looked up from germline, CDR1 is SGHKS and CDR2 is YYEKEE (reference sequence). DNA for the CDR3: TGTGCCAGCAGCTTGGCTCCAGGGGCCGGGGGTGAAAAACTGTTTTTT. Translating gives CASSLAPGAGGEKLFF.

The chain joins TRBV2 to TRBJ2-5; 9 bases map to TRBD2. Germline V gene sequence: CDR1 SNHLY, CDR2 FYNNEI. Trimming at V came to 7 bases and at J to 1 base, leaving 10 bases not matched to a gene. This CDR3 contains 16 residues. The DNA for the CDR3 is TGTGCCAGCATTGGGGTGGATAGCGGGGGCCAAGAGACCCAGTACTTC. It encodes CASIGVDSGGQETQYF.

The chain couples TRBV6-5 to TRBJ2-2; no clear D. Between the trimmed V and J ends, which lost 6 bases and 3 bases, there was a span of 5 bases. The CDR3 is 12 residues long. Germline V lookup: CDR1 MNHEY, CDR2 SVGAGI. CDR3 coding DNA: TGTGCCAGCAGCTCGGACACCGGGGAGCTGTTTTTT. Protein: CASSSDTGELFF.

This clone was detected once. This chain uses TRBV4-3 with TRBJ2-1; D is perhaps TRBD2 (5 bases). Looked up from germline, CDR1 is LGHNA and CDR2 is YSLEER. The CDR3 contains 14 residues. With 5 bases removed from V and 10 bases from J, the gap between germline ends came to 18 bases. DNA of the CDR3: TGCGCCAGCAGCTTGCACGGACTTGGGATCGAGCAGTTCTTC. Translating gives CASSLHGLGIEQFF.

The V and J genes are TRBV2 and TRBJ2-1, with TRBD2 as a possible D gene (5 bases). Deletions cut 10 bases from V and 2 bases from J, with 12 bases between. This CDR3 has 13 amino acids. Germline CDR1 reads SNHLY; CDR2 reads FYNNEI. The CDR3 coding sequence is TGTGCCACCGGGGTTACCCCCTACAATGAGCAGTTCTTC. It encodes CATGVTPYNEQFF.

The V gene is TRBV9, the J gene TRBJ1-3; D is unresolved. Trimming removed 0 bases from V and 0 bases from J, with 7 bases in between. CDR1 and CDR2 (germline): SGDLS, YYNGEE. The CDR3 consists of 15 residues. This CDR3 reads CASSVGQSSGNTIYF. As DNA, the CDR3 is TGTGCCAGCAGCGTAGGGCAGAGCTCTGGAAACACCATATATTTT.

V usage is TRBV6-5 and J usage is TRBJ1-1; D is possibly TRBD1 (6 bases). V gave up 2 bases and J gave up 1 base, with 11 bases separating them. The germline gives CDR1 MNHEY, CDR2 SVGAGI. The CDR3 is 15 amino acids. CDR3 protein: CASSYQGFANTEAFF. CDR3 sequence (DNA): TGTGCCAGCAGTTACCAGGGGTTCGCGAACACTGAAGCTTTCTTT.

This clone was observed a single time. The chain joins TRBV6-5 to TRBJ1-6; D unclear. The germline V and J ends were trimmed by 2 bases and 9 bases, with 8 bases remaining between them. CDR1 is MNHEY, CDR2 SVGAGI, per germline. This CDR3 region has 13 residues. In DNA, the CDR3 is TGTGCCAGCAGTTACGACGGTTCTTCACCCCTCCACTTT. Its protein product is CASSYDGSSPLHF.

The chain recombines TRBV7-3 with TRBJ1-1; TRBD1 agrees at 7 bases. This CDR3 spans 13 amino acids. V was clipped by 5 bases and J by 10 bases; unmatched bases: 10. Germline V lookup: CDR1 SGHTA, CDR2 FQGTGA. The CDR3 region is CASSPTGAIGAFF. The CDR3 nucleotides are TGTGCCAGCAGCCCTACAGGGGCTATAGGAGCTTTCTTT. Variable domain in full (rest from reference TRBV7-3 and TRBJ1-1): GAGVSQTPSNKVTEKGKYVELRCDPISGHTALYWYRQSLGQGPEFLIYFQGTGAADDSGLPNDRFFAVRPEGSVSTLKIQRTERGDSAVYLCASSPTGAIGAFFGQGTRLTVV.

The rearrangement uses TRBV5-1 and TRBJ2-5, with 8 bases matching TRBD1. J lost 2 bases, V lost 3 bases, and 3 bases had no gene match. Germline V CDR1 and CDR2: SGHRS, YFSETQ. CDR3 length equals 14 residues. This CDR3 reads CASSSGGLQETQYF. Written as DNA, the CDR3 is TGCGCCAGCAGCTCAGGGGGCCTACAAGAGACCCAGTACTTC.

This sequence joins TRBV7-2 and TRBJ2-7; weak D call: TRBD2 (7 bases). The ends were cut back, 5 bases at V and 2 bases at J, with 10 bases in the middle. Germline loops: CDR1 SGHTA, CDR2 FQGNSA. The CDR3 sequence is 13 residues long. DNA for the CDR3: TGTGCCAGCAGCCCGCGGGGGCCCTACGAGCAGTACTTC. This gives the protein CASSPRGPYEQYF.

V gene TRBV18 combines with J gene TRBJ2-7; 7 bases are a match to TRBD2. CDR3 length equals 17 residues. V trimming: 5 bases; J trimming: 0 bases; junction bases outside the gene matches: 13. Germline CDR1 reads KGHSH; CDR2 reads LQKENI. The CDR3 DNA reads TGTGCCAGCTCATCTCAATCTAGCGGCTTGAGCTCCTACGAGCAGTACTTC. It is translated as CASSSQSSGLSSYEQYF.

This clone was recorded once. This chain joins TRBV25-1 and TRBJ2-7; 9 bases align to TRBD1. Germline V gives CDR1 MGHDK, CDR2 SYGVNS. CDR3 size: 16 residues. The trim removed 6 bases at V and 1 base at J, leaving 10 bases unmatched. CDR3 coding DNA: TGTGCCAGCAGCTCCGGTTTTGGACAGGGGTCCTACGAGCAGTACTTC. Its translation: CASSSGFGQGSYEQYF.

This clone appeared a single time. The chain joins TRBV28 to TRBJ1-2; D remains unclear. V was cut by 5 bases and J by 7 bases, with 11 bases left in between. The CDR3 runs to 12 residues. Germline-derived CDR1 and CDR2 are MDHEN and SYDVKM. Here the CDR3 DNA reads TGTGCCAGCAGTCCAGACTGGGGTGGCTACACCTTC. This gives the protein CASSPDWGGYTF.

The rearrangement joins TRBV28 to TRBJ1-4; no definite D call. With 3 bases removed from V and 4 bases from J, the gap between germline ends came to 9 bases. In germline, CDR1 is MDHEN, CDR2 SYDVKM. The CDR3 runs to 14 residues. The CDR3, as DNA: TGTGCCAGCAGTTTGGCGGATATTAATGAAAAACTGTTTTTT. It specifies CASSLADINEKLFF.

This chain links TRBV5-6 with TRBJ2-1; possible D gene TRBD2, 5 bases. V lost 7 bases and J lost 5, with 10 bases in between. Germline CDR1 reads SGHDT; CDR2 reads YYEEEE. The CDR3 consists of 12 residues. In nucleotides, the CDR3 is TGTGCCAGCGGACGTAGCGACAATGAGCAGTTCTTC. This codes for CASGRSDNEQFF. Based on the CDR3 plus reference TRBV5-6 and TRBJ2-1, the full variable domain is DAGVTQSPTHLIKTRGQQVTLRCSPKSGHDTVSWYQQALGQGPQFIFQYYEEEERQRGNFPDRFSGHQFPNYSSELNVNALLLGDSALYLCASGRSDNEQFFGPGTRLTVL.